These 8 T cell receptor beta chains share one sample of origin, sequenced in a study of CD8+CD57+ T cells in acquired aplastic anemia. Sequencing involved patients with CD8+CD57+ cell expansion previously shown by flow cytometry. Researchers used genomic DNA as the template to profile TCR beta VDJ and CDR3. TCRdb processed the reads anew with MiXCR; each CDR3 protein has one entry. The table shows roughly 260,000 distinct CDR3 sequences, with around 43% occurring only once. The source material was sorted CD4+, CD8+, or CD8+CD57+ T cells (not recorded which) from PBMCs. These TCRs come from a human donor with aplastic anemia.

The J gene is TRBJ2-2, the V gene TRBV19; D may be TRBD1 (6 bases). Germline V gene sequence: CDR1 LNHDA, CDR2 SQIVND (reference sequence). The CDR3 is 13 amino acids. Trimming shortened V by 5 bases and J by 5 bases, and 9 bases separated the two germline ends. The CDR3 sequence is CASSAGQTGELFF. The CDR3 coding sequence is TGTGCCAGTAGTGCAGGACAGACCGGGGAGCTGTTTTTT.

The chain joins TRBV5-6 to TRBJ2-7; 7 bases line up with TRBD2. CDR3 length equals 15 residues. Germline assignment: CDR1 SGHDT and CDR2 YYEEEE. The J segment lost 2 bases and the V segment lost 6 bases, leaving 11 bases of the junction unmatched. CDR3 in DNA: TGTGCCAGCACCGACGGGGGGACCGACGCCTACGAGCAGTACTTC. Translation: CASTDGGTDAYEQYF.

To note about this clonotype: A much larger clonotype is one base distant, so this may be a read error. The final CDR3 position lacks the conserved phenylalanine or tryptophan, pointing to a likely read error. V and J are TRBV9 and TRBJ2-7; unclear D gene. V lost 1 base, J lost 3 bases, and 8 bases lay in between. The CDR3 runs 13 residues. Germline V gene sequence: CDR1 SGDLS, CDR2 YYNGEE. This CDR3 is CASSVRVGYEQYS. The CDR3 coding sequence is TGTGCCAGCAGCGTAAGGGTTGGCTACGAGCAGTACTCC.

V gene TRBV5-1 combines with J gene TRBJ1-1; D is possibly TRBD1 (6 bases). Germline CDR1 is SGHRS and CDR2 is YFSETQ. The ends were cut back, 4 bases at V and 9 bases at J, with 13 bases in the middle. The CDR3 has 12 amino acids. In nucleotides, the CDR3 is TGCGCCAGCAGCGAAGACAGGTCTCAAGCTTTCTTT. Protein: CASSEDRSQAFF.

This chain connects TRBV5-1 to TRBJ1-2; 9 bases fit TRBD1. V trimming: 3 bases; J trimming: 5 bases; junction bases outside the gene matches: 2. Germline loops: CDR1 SGHRS, CDR2 YFSETQ. CDR3 size: 13 residues. CDR3 amino acids: CASSSGQGYGYTF. The CDR3 nucleotides are TGCGCCAGCAGCTCGGGACAGGGTTATGGCTACACCTTC. Based on the CDR3 plus reference TRBV5-1 and TRBJ1-2, the full variable domain is KAGVTQTPRYLIKTRGQQVTLSCSPISGHRSVSWYQQTPGQGLQFLFEYFSETQRNKGNFPGRFSGRQFSNSRSEMNVSTLELGDSALYLCASSSGQGYGYTFGSGTRLTVV.

The chain couples TRBV19 to TRBJ1-2; 8 bases match TRBD1. In germline, CDR1 is LNHDA, CDR2 SQIVND (reference sequence). After removal of 2 bases from V and 7 bases from J, the junction contained 3 bases not matched to a gene. The CDR3 has 13 residues. The CDR3 DNA follows: TGTGCCAGTAGTATATTCGACAGGGGTGGCTACACCTTC. Translated, it gives CASSIFDRGGYTF.

This chain uses TRBV5-1 with TRBJ1-2, with 7 bases that match TRBD1. The CDR3 loop spans 13 amino acids. Germline V lookup: CDR1 SGHRS, CDR2 YFSETQ. Trimming took 4 bases from V and 3 from J; bases not matched to a gene: 3. This CDR3 is CASSVQGDYGYTF. The CDR3 bases are TGCGCCAGCAGCGTTCAGGGGGACTATGGCTACACCTTC. Filled out from reference TRBV5-1 and TRBJ1-2, the complete variable domain reads KAGVTQTPRYLIKTRGQQVTLSCSPISGHRSVSWYQQTPGQGLQFLFEYFSETQRNKGNFPGRFSGRQFSNSRSEMNVSTLELGDSALYLCASSVQGDYGYTFGSGTRLTVV.

On this clonotype: A single base separates this from a much larger clone, so it may be a read error. The V and J genes are TRBV7-9 and TRBJ1-1; D may be TRBD1 (5 bases). Germline CDR1 reads SEHNR; CDR2 reads FQNEAQ (reference sequence). This CDR3 has 17 amino acids. The CDR3 coding sequence is TGTGCCAGCAGCCCCAGGGTTCTGTACCGCCTAAACACTGAAGCTTCCTTT. This translates into CASSPRVLYRLNTEASF. Full variable domain (rest looked up from reference TRBV7-9 and TRBJ1-1): DTGVSQNPRHKITKRGQNVTFRCDPISEHNRLYWYRQTLGQGPEFLTYFQNEAQLEKSRLLSDRFSAERPKGSFSTLEIQRTEQGDSAMYLCASSPRVLYRLNTEASFGQGTRLTVV.